Following are 21 T cell receptor beta chains from one sample sequenced in a study of siplizumab effects on memory and regulatory T cells. Method: immunoSEQ multiplex PCR; TCRdb's copy keeps in-frame clones and lacks some. The sample has tens of thousands of clones, just over 95% seen once. The sample consisted of naive CD8+ T cells sorted from blood. The receptors shown here come from a human donor in good health.

The chain has TRBV19 and TRBJ1-2; no definite D call. The length of the CDR3 is 12 residues. Germline CDR1 LNHDA, CDR2 SQIVND (reference sequence). V lost 9 bases and J 1 base, leaving 9 bases between the germline ends. The CDR3 DNA sequence: TGTGCCAGCCTCCATGGTAACTATGGCTACACCTTC. It specifies CASLHGNYGYTF.

The chain links TRBV10-1 to TRBJ2-1; D gene ambiguous. The CDR3 is 13 residues long. Trimming removed 5 bases at V and 4 bases at J, with 9 bases between. Germline V CDR1 and CDR2: WNHNN, SYGVQD (reference sequence). The CDR3: CASSLRQYNEQFF. The CDR3 coding sequence is TGCGCCAGCAGTCTAAGGCAGTACAATGAGCAGTTCTTC.

The chain combines TRBV7-2 with TRBJ1-5; tentatively, D is TRBD1 (5 bases). The V gene lost 5 bases and the J gene lost 6 bases, with 14 bases spanning the gap. The CDR3 runs 14 residues. Germline lookup yields CDR1 SGHTA and CDR2 FQGNSA. Written as DNA, the CDR3 is TGTGCCAGCAGCCCCGTGGGGGGTCCTCAGCCCCAGCATTTT. Its translation is CASSPVGGPQPQHF.

The chain joins TRBV28 to TRBJ2-7; 11 bases line up with TRBD2. J was trimmed by 2 bases and V by 5 bases; bases with no gene match: 14. This CDR3 comprises 18 residues. The germline CDR1 and CDR2 sequences are MDHEN and SYDVKM. The CDR3 DNA is TGTGCCAGCAGTCCGGGACTAGCGGAGCTTCACCCCACCTACGAGCAGTACTTC. It yields the protein CASSPGLAELHPTYEQYF.

The chain uses TRBV7-9 and TRBJ2-7, with 11 bases aligning to TRBD1. V trimming: 4 bases; J trimming: 0 bases; junction bases outside the gene matches: 2. Germline CDR1 SEHNR, CDR2 FQNEAQ (reference sequence). This CDR3 spans 15 amino acids. The CDR3 nucleotides are TGTGCCAGCAGCTCGGGACAGGGGGTCTCCTACGAGCAGTACTTC. Protein product: CASSSGQGVSYEQYF.

This clone was detected once. The chain is built from TRBV29-1 and TRBJ2-1, with 7 bases matching TRBD2. This CDR3 is built from 16 residues. Germline V CDR1 and CDR2: SQVTM, ANQGSEA. Trimming took 4 bases from V and 7 from J; bases not matched to a gene: 16. The CDR3 sequence: CSVVSSVTGGLNEQFF. For the CDR3, the DNA is TGCAGCGTTGTATCGTCGGTAACGGGGGGTCTAAATGAGCAGTTCTTC.

The chain is built from TRBV6-1 and TRBJ1-1; 9 bases align to TRBD1. The CDR3 spans 13 residues. Germline loops: CDR1 MNHNS, CDR2 SASEGT. V shed 7 bases and J 5 bases; nucleotides not matched to a gene: 5. This CDR3 is CASTGQGKTEAFF. CDR3 bases: TGTGCCAGCACCGGACAGGGGAAAACTGAAGCTTTCTTT.

The chain employs TRBV7-6 and TRBJ2-5, with a tentative D call TRBD2 (5 bases). Between the trimmed V and J ends, which lost 3 bases and 1 base, there was a span of 12 bases. CDR1 and CDR2 from the germline V gene are SGHVS and FNYEAQ. CDR3 length: 15 amino acids. In DNA, the CDR3 is TGTGCCAGCAGCTTCCCGGGAACGCCCCAAGAGACCCAGTACTTC. As protein: CASSFPGTPQETQYF.

The genes are TRBV15 and TRBJ1-5, with unresolved D. Germline-derived CDR1 and CDR2 are LNHNV and YYDKDF (reference sequence). Trimming took 0 bases from V and 3 from J, leaving 15 bases between them. CDR3 length equals 17 residues. CDR3 loop: CATSRDHWQDLNQPQHF. The CDR3, as DNA: TGTGCCACCAGCAGAGATCACTGGCAGGACCTCAATCAGCCCCAGCATTTT.

This clone was observed a single time. CDR3 region: CASSLPGQGLFEQYF. In DNA, the CDR3 is TGCGCCAGCAGTCTCCCGGGACAGGGGCTTTTCGAGCAGTACTTC. The V call is TRBV23-1, the J call TRBJ2-7; TRBD1 agrees at 10 bases. TRBV23-1 counts as an open reading frame of uncertain function. The V gene end was trimmed by 4 bases and the J gene end by 6 bases; junction bases not matched to a gene: 9. This CDR3 spans 15 amino acids.

This chain uses TRBV6-1 with TRBJ1-5; D perhaps matches TRBD1 (6 bases). The germline V and J ends were trimmed by 6 bases and 4 bases, with 16 bases remaining between them. Germline-derived CDR1 and CDR2 are MNHNS and SASEGT. The CDR3 consists of 15 residues. CDR3 sequence reads: CASRLYGTSNQPQHF. The CDR3 DNA reads as TGTGCCAGCAGATTATACGGGACAAGTAATCAGCCCCAGCATTTT.

The V and J genes are TRBV9 and TRBJ1-2; TRBD1 is a possible D gene (5 bases). This CDR3 spans 13 amino acids. Trimming cost V 1 base and J 6 bases, with 10 bases left between them. Looked up from germline, CDR1 is SGDLS and CDR2 is YYNGEE. Here the CDR3 reads CASSVSGGNGYTF. CDR3 nucleotides: TGTGCCAGCAGCGTATCGGGGGGGAATGGCTACACCTTC.

The chain joins TRBV11-3 to TRBJ1-1; no clear D gene. The V end was cut by 4 bases, the J end by 4 bases, with 13 bases between. The length of the CDR3 is 14 residues. Germline lookup yields CDR1 SGHNT and CDR2 YENEEA. CDR3: CASSSETGGTEAFF. CDR3 bases: TGTGCCAGCAGCTCCGAGACGGGAGGCACTGAAGCTTTCTTT.

The chain recombines TRBV6-5 with TRBJ2-4, with 7 bases identical to TRBD2. The CDR3 has 13 amino acids. CDR1 is MNHEY and CDR2 is SVGAGI in the germline V gene. Trimming removed 6 bases from V and 6 bases from J; junction bases left unmatched: 5. Written as DNA, the CDR3 is TGTGCCAGCAGCTCGGGACTATCAAACATTCAGTACTTC. Encoded protein: CASSSGLSNIQYF.

The gene calls are TRBV5-5 and TRBJ2-7, with 7 bases lining up with TRBD2. Trimming at V came to 4 bases and at J to 3 bases, leaving 13 bases not matched to a gene. This CDR3 is 16 amino acids long. In germline, CDR1 is SGHKS, CDR2 YYEKEE (reference sequence). Here the CDR3 DNA reads TGTGCCAGCAGCGCCGCACCCACTAGCGTGAACTACGAGCAGTACTTC. This translates into CASSAAPTSVNYEQYF.

CDR3 sequence (DNA): TGTGCCAGCAGCCTCGGACAGGGGATTGAGGGCTACACCTTC. Translating it yields CASSLGQGIEGYTF. This chain joins TRBV7-8 and TRBJ1-2; 9 bases map to TRBD1. Germline CDR1 is SGHVS and CDR2 is FQNEAQ. The length of the CDR3 is 14 residues. Trimming at V came to 5 bases and at J to 8 bases, leaving 9 bases not matched to a gene.

The J gene is TRBJ2-7, the V gene TRBV6-4; D is uncertain. Trimming shortened V by 10 bases and J by 6 bases, and 16 bases separated the two germline ends. Germline CDR1 reads MRHNA; CDR2 reads SNTAGT. The CDR3 has 12 residues. The CDR3 bases are TGTGCCATCCTCTCGATGGTCGGCGAGCAGTACTTC. The encoded protein is CAILSMVGEQYF.

This sequence joins TRBV7-2 and TRBJ2-1; D not resolved. CDR1 and CDR2 (germline): SGHTA, FQGNSA. V was clipped by 1 base and J by 8 bases, with 15 bases between them. The CDR3 is 15 residues long. The CDR3 DNA reads as TGTGCCAGCAGCTTAGAACCGTATGGGTACTATGAGCAGTTCTTC. This sequence encodes CASSLEPYGYYEQFF.

This chain links TRBV7-9 with TRBJ2-3, with 10 nucleotides matching TRBD1. The CDR3 sequence is 16 residues long. CDR1 and CDR2 (germline): SEHNR, FQNEAQ (reference sequence). The trim removed 3 bases at V and 4 bases at J, leaving 7 bases unmatched. CDR3 coding DNA: TGTGCCAGCAGCTTCCCGACAGGGGGCATCGCAGATACGCAGTATTTT. Encoded protein: CASSFPTGGIADTQYF.

The rearrangement joins TRBV7-9 to TRBJ2-7; D is possibly TRBD2 (5 bases). Trimming took 3 bases from V and 0 from J, leaving 9 bases between them. CDR3 length: 14 residues. The germline gives CDR1 SEHNR, CDR2 FQNEAQ (reference sequence). CDR3 residues: CASSFAGLSYEQYF. The CDR3 nucleotides read TGTGCCAGCAGCTTCGCGGGCCTCTCCTACGAGCAGTACTTC.

The chain uses TRBV27 and TRBJ2-7; 8 bases map to TRBD2. The ends lost 3 bases at V and 4 bases at J; junction bases unmatched: 11. Looked up from germline, CDR1 is MNHEY and CDR2 is SMNVEV (reference sequence). This CDR3 is built from 16 residues. The CDR3 nucleotides read TGTGCCAGCAGTTTTATCGGTACTGCGGGGGGATACGAGCAGTACTTC. This translates into CASSFIGTAGGYEQYF.